This TCR beta chain originates from a study of blood T cell repertoires in COVID-19. The repertoire was sequenced with immunoSEQ multiplex PCR; TCRdb's copy has only in-frame clones and lacks some. This table has about 310,000 clones, around 86% appearing once. Germline CDR1 is SGHNT and CDR2 is YYREEE (reference sequence). CDR3 length equals 16 residues. V lost 2 bases and J lost 5; bases outside the gene matches: 5. Sequences were obtained from PBMCs or T cells enriched from blood (not recorded which). The chain links TRBV5-4 to TRBJ2-2; TRBD2 matches 11 bases. This clonotype originated in a man aged 55 to 70 who had recovered from COVID-19. CDR3 loop: CASSFLTSGETGELFF. As DNA, the CDR3 is TGTGCCAGCAGCTTTTTGACTAGCGGGGAGACCGGGGAGCTGTTTTTT.